This paragraph reports one TCR beta chain. This entry comes from a study of blood T cell repertoires in COVID-19. Study background: From T cells, B-cell-depleted T cells, or PBMCs came the material, which was cDNA or gDNA.

CDR3 size: 14 residues. Trimming took off 6 bases at V and 4 bases at J, with 15 bases between the two ends. Per germline, CDR1 SNHLY and CDR2 FYNNEI. The repertoire was sequenced with immunoSEQ multiplex PCR; TCRdb's copy has only in-frame clones and lacks some. Here the sample spans around 130,000 clones, about 83% being singletons. This chain uses TRBV2 with TRBJ1-1; D uncertain. Sequencing used peripheral blood. The receptor was derived from a man aged 45 to 65 with acute or convalescent COVID-19. The CDR3 region is CASSENGQSTEAFF. The CDR3 DNA reads as TGTGCCAGCAGCGAAAATGGGCAAAGCACTGAAGCTTTCTTT.